A single sample is the source of the 18 T cell receptor beta chains below, sequenced in a study of cytomegalovirus exposure and HLA in healthy donors. The PCR used 60 Vbeta and 13 Jbeta primers. Method: immunoSEQ multiplex PCR; TCRdb's copy keeps in-frame clones and lacks some. The sample lists 160,000 or so clones; over 60% were seen once. Sequencing input: PBMCs. The receptors come from a young woman in good health and CMV-seronegative.

The rearrangement uses TRBV2 and TRBJ2-2; D is undetermined. Germline CDR1 is SNHLY and CDR2 is FYNNEI. The length of the CDR3 is 11 residues. Trimming left V 7 bases short and J 8 bases short, with 8 bases between. This CDR3 is CASIFLGELFF. CDR3 in DNA: TGTGCCAGCATCTTTCTAGGGGAGCTGTTTTTT.

This clone has just one count. The CDR3: CASSSGGASLTYEQYF. CDR3 coding DNA: TGTGCCAGCAGTTCTGGAGGGGCTTCCTTGACCTACGAGCAGTACTTC. The chain couples TRBV28 to TRBJ2-7; TRBD2 might be the D (6 bases). Looked up from germline, CDR1 is MDHEN and CDR2 is SYDVKM. V was pared by 4 bases and J by 2 bases, with 18 bases between. The CDR3 length is 16 residues.

CDR3 region: CASSPEQGNYGYTF. CDR3 nucleotide sequence: TGTGCCAGCAGCCCTGAGCAGGGAAACTATGGCTACACCTTC. The chain employs TRBV4-2 and TRBJ1-2, with D possibly TRBD1 on 5 matching bases. From germline, CDR1 is LGHNA and CDR2 YNFKEQ. The ends were cut back, 4 bases at V and 2 bases at J, with 11 bases in the middle. This CDR3 region has 14 residues.

This chain uses TRBV27 with TRBJ2-7; 8 nucleotides line up with TRBD1. The CDR3 is 13 amino acids. Unmatched junction bases numbered 4, after V lost 6 bases and J lost 3 bases. CDR1 is MNHEY and CDR2 is SMNVEV in the germline V gene (reference sequence). This CDR3 reads CASRPDRVYEQYF. Written as DNA, the CDR3 is TGTGCCAGCAGACCGGACAGGGTCTACGAGCAGTACTTC.

In this sample, this clone turned up once. The chain uses TRBV4-3 and TRBJ2-7; 12 bases match TRBD2. J gave up 0 bases and V 0 bases, and 3 bases lay outside the gene matches. CDR3 length: 17 amino acids. CDR1 and CDR2 from the germline V gene are LGHNA and YSLEER. CDR3 nucleotide sequence: TGCGCCAGCAGCCAAGATGCACTAGCGGGGGGCTCCTACGAGCAGTACTTC. It codes for CASSQDALAGGSYEQYF.

This rearrangement joins TRBV28 to TRBJ2-7; D not certain. The CDR3 consists of 11 residues. The germline V gene encodes CDR1 MDHEN and CDR2 SYDVKM. V dropped 9 bases and J dropped 9 bases, with 15 bases sitting between them. This chain's CDR3 is CASRTGLGQYF. CDR3 coding DNA: TGTGCCAGTCGTACGGGTCTGGGGCAGTACTTC.

The rearrangement joins TRBV7-9 to TRBJ1-2; D is undetermined. Per germline, CDR1 SEHNR and CDR2 FQNEAQ (reference sequence). This CDR3 region has 13 residues. Trimming cost V 5 bases and J 4 bases, with 11 bases left between them. The CDR3 nucleotides read TGTGCCAGCAGCGAGGATAAGCCCTATGGCTACACCTTC. The encoded protein is CASSEDKPYGYTF.

This clone was recorded once. The chain's CDR3 is CASSPQGGRNTIYF. In nucleotides, the CDR3 is TGTGCCAGCAGCCCCCAGGGGGGCAGAAACACCATATATTTT. This chain links TRBV9 with TRBJ1-3, with 7 bases matching TRBD1. The J segment lost 5 bases and the V segment lost 4 bases, leaving 6 bases of the junction unmatched. The CDR3 has 14 residues. Germline V gene lookup returns CDR1 SGDLS and CDR2 YYNGEE.

The rearrangement joins TRBV2 to TRBJ1-5; TRBD1 agrees at 8 bases. Unmatched junction bases numbered 3, after V lost 6 bases and J lost 8 bases. The germline gives CDR1 SNHLY, CDR2 FYNNEI. There are 12 residues in the CDR3. CDR3 in DNA: TGTGCCAGCAGGACGGGACAGGAGCCCCAGCATTTT. Encoded protein: CASRTGQEPQHF.

The genes are TRBV30 and TRBJ1-6, with D possibly being TRBD1 (5 bases). Looked up from germline, CDR1 is GTSNPN and CDR2 is SVGIG (reference sequence). The CDR3 has 14 amino acids. V was trimmed by 0 bases and J by 9 bases, leaving 12 bases between them. The CDR3 DNA reads as TGTGCCTGGAGTGTAGCAGGGATGAGTTCACCCCTCCACTTT. Translation gives CAWSVAGMSSPLHF.

The chain employs TRBV7-9 and TRBJ2-3; 11 bases fit TRBD2. The CDR3 runs to 16 residues. Germline values: CDR1 SEHNR, CDR2 FQNEAQ (reference sequence). V trimming: 5 bases; J trimming: 5 bases; junction bases outside the gene matches: 9. The CDR3 DNA reads TGTGCCAGCAGCCACAGACTAGCGGGACCGCTAGATACGCAGTATTTT. Residues: CASSHRLAGPLDTQYF.

A note on this clone: Other DNA sequences in the same sample also yield this CDR3. The V gene is TRBV6-5, the J gene TRBJ1-4; D gene ambiguous. This CDR3 region has 14 residues. The germline gives CDR1 MNHEY, CDR2 SVGAGI. V was cut by 4 bases and J by 0 bases, with 6 bases left in between. CDR3 bases: TGTGCCAGCAGTTCCACAGCAACTAATGAAAAACTGTTTTTT. Its protein is CASSSTATNEKLFF.

This sequence joins TRBV11-3 and TRBJ1-1, with a tentative D call TRBD1 (6 bases). Germline V lookup: CDR1 SGHNT, CDR2 YENEEA. Deletions cut 4 bases from V and 1 base from J, with 7 bases between. The CDR3 consists of 13 residues. This CDR3 reads CASSSRGNTEAFF. The DNA of the CDR3 is TGTGCCAGCAGCTCCAGGGGGAACACTGAAGCTTTCTTT.

A few counts support this clone. The J gene is TRBJ2-7, the V gene TRBV27; 10 nucleotides agree with TRBD2. Germline V lookup: CDR1 MNHEY, CDR2 SMNVEV (reference sequence). This CDR3 comprises 16 residues. J lost 2 bases, V lost 5 bases, and 9 bases had no gene match. The CDR3 loop is CASSPFSGRLTYEQYF. The CDR3 coding sequence is TGTGCCAGCAGTCCCTTTAGCGGGAGGTTAACCTACGAGCAGTACTTC.

The rearrangement links TRBV7-6 to TRBJ1-3; 9 bases match TRBD1. CDR1 and CDR2 (germline): SGHVS, FNYEAQ. Trimming removed 5 bases from V and 0 bases from J; junction bases left unmatched: 5. The CDR3 is 16 amino acids. CDR3 amino acids: CASSEGQGLSGNTIYF. The DNA for the CDR3 is TGTGCCAGCAGCGAGGGACAGGGCCTCTCTGGAAACACCATATATTTT. The full variable domain, in which reference TRBV7-6 and TRBJ1-3 provide the parts outside the CDR3, is GAGVSQSPRYKVTKRGQDVALRCDPISGHVSLYWYRQALGQGPEFLTYFNYEAQQDKSGLPNDRFSAERPEGSISTLTIQRTEQRDSAMYRCASSEGQGLSGNTIYFGEGSWLTVV.

The J gene is TRBJ1-4, the V gene TRBV5-1; D remains ambiguous. The V end was cut by 3 bases, the J end by 0 bases, with 12 bases between. CDR1 and CDR2 from the germline V gene are SGHRS and YFSETQ. The CDR3 has 16 amino acids. The CDR3 coding sequence is TGCGCCAGCAGCTCCGGGAATTTAGCAACTAATGAAAAACTGTTTTTT. Translated, it gives CASSSGNLATNEKLFF.

This chain links TRBV5-1 with TRBJ1-1, with TRBD1 identical over 10 bases. The trim removed 3 bases at V and 5 bases at J, leaving 10 bases unmatched. The CDR3 has 16 residues. Germline V gives CDR1 SGHRS, CDR2 YFSETQ. DNA of the CDR3: TGCGCCAGCAGCTCCGGGACAGGGGCAACGAAAACTGAAGCTTTCTTT. This sequence encodes CASSSGTGATKTEAFF.

This rearrangement joins TRBV27 to TRBJ2-2; 16 nucleotides line up with TRBD2. CDR3 length equals 16 residues. After removal of 3 bases from V and 8 bases from J, the junction contained 3 bases not matched to a gene. Germline CDR1 reads MNHEY; CDR2 reads SMNVEV (reference sequence). The CDR3: CASSFSGLAGGGELFF. The CDR3 DNA follows: TGTGCCAGCAGTTTCTCGGGACTAGCGGGAGGGGGGGAGCTGTTTTTT.